A selection of T cell receptor beta chains follows, all from one sample in a study of T cell clonotyping in hematopoietic cell transplantation. Libraries were prepared by immunoSEQ multiplex PCR; TCRdb keeps only in-frame clonotypes and omits some of them. The data contain 15,000 to 20,000 clones, 70% to 85% of them singletons. This sample comprised peripheral blood mononuclear cells, obtained before stem cell transplant. These receptor sequences come from a man aged 55-75 years with acute myeloid leukemia. Some clones in this sample may be carry-over from other donors' samples. Each CDR3 is given with its conserved first and last residue. The D gene is left open where the match is weak. For some rows the clone size is stated as once, few or many, or as a class when expanded; others skip it.

d_call	v_call	j_call	clone_size	cdr3_aa	cdr3_nt
TRBD2	TRBV27	TRBJ2-7	-	CANMHSGRTTGYEQYF	TGTGCCAATATGCATAGCGGGAGGACGACAGGCTACGAGCAGTACTTC
TRBD1	TRBV4-3	TRBJ2-6	-	CASSPAPDRAGANVLTF	TGCGCCAGCAGCCCAGCCCCCGACAGGGCTGGGGCCAACGTCCTGACTTTC
TRBD1	TRBV29-1	TRBJ1-1	-	CSVTLTGGAVEAFF	TGCAGCGTAACCTTGACAGGGGGCGCGGTCGAAGCTTTCTTT
TRBD1	TRBV4-1	TRBJ2-5	-	CASSLAVTDGQGEQYF	TGCGCCAGCAGCCTCGCAGTCACGGACGGACAGGGAGAGCAGTACTTC
-	TRBV11-3	TRBJ2-7	once	CASSLEGSYEQYF	TGTGCCAGCAGCTTAGAAGGGAGCTACGAGCAGTACTTC
TRBD2	TRBV5-1	TRBJ2-7	-	CASSPGLAGGTSSEQYF	TGCGCCAGCAGCCCGGGACTAGCGGGGGGGACGAGCAGCGAGCAGTACTTC
TRBD1	TRBV6-5	TRBJ1-5	-	CASSYSGQDNQPQHF	TGTGCCAGCAGTTACTCGGGACAGGACAATCAGCCCCAGCATTTT
-	TRBV11-2	TRBJ2-3	-	CASSPPGRGFDTQYF	TGTGCCAGCAGCCCCCCGGGCAGAGGGTTTGATACGCAGTATTTT
-	TRBV5-3	TRBJ1-4	-	CARSPNGHNEKLFF	TGTGCCAGAAGCCCGAACGGGCATAATGAAAAACTGTTTTTT
-	TRBV10-2	TRBJ2-7	-	CASIPPSSYEQYF	TGCGCCAGCATACCGCCCAGCTCCTACGAGCAGTACTTC
TRBD2	TRBV4-1	TRBJ2-5	-	CASSQESLAGEETQYF	TGCGCCAGCAGCCAAGAGAGTCTAGCGGGGGAAGAGACCCAGTACTTC
-	TRBV9	TRBJ2-7	-	CASSVGTAGGQVSYEQYF	TGTGCCAGCAGCGTAGGTACCGCAGGGGGGCAAGTATCCTACGAGCAGTACTTC
TRBD1	TRBV10-3	TRBJ1-1	-	CAMRQGEDTEAFF	TGTGCCATGAGACAGGGTGAGGACACTGAAGCTTTCTTT
-	TRBV10-1	TRBJ2-7	-	CARRGRFDPYEQYF	TGCGCCAGAAGGGGACGGTTTGATCCCTACGAGCAGTACTTC
-	TRBV4-2	TRBJ1-2	-	CASSQDKGRVLYGYTF	TGTGCCAGCAGCCAAGATAAGGGCAGGGTATTATATGGCTACACCTTC
TRBD2	TRBV19	TRBJ2-7	few	CASSIDEGLAGEQYF	TGTGCCAGTAGTATAGATGAGGGACTAGCGGGGGAGCAGTACTTC
-	TRBV19	TRBJ2-2	-	CATRRGPNTGELFF	TGTGCCACCCGTCGGGGCCCGAACACCGGGGAGCTGTTTTTT